The 17 T cell receptor beta chains presented below share a single source sample, sequenced in a study of T-cell reconstitution after alpha-beta-depleted transplantation in children. Unique molecular identifiers tagged the TCRbeta library. TCRdb used MiXCR to reprocess the PCR reads, holding one entry per CDR3 protein. In the table there are around 600,000 distinct CDR3 sequences, more than 20% of which are singletons. This specimen consisted of PBMCs, mostly from graft donor cells, obtained 360 days after TCRalphabeta/CD19-depleted stem cell transplant. The receptors were gathered from a boy in the first two years of life who had a stem cell transplant for acute myeloid leukemia, so the T cells may come from the graft donor.

At least ten counts were recorded for this clonotype. The V and J genes are TRBV13 and TRBJ2-5; D might be TRBD1 or TRBD2, each matching 5 bases. This CDR3 is built from 15 residues. Trimming pared 3 bases from V and 3 bases from J, leaving 14 bases between. Germline loops: CDR1 PRHDT, CDR2 FYEKMQ (reference sequence). The CDR3 coding sequence is TGTGCCAGCAGCTTCAGCCTGGTGGGGGAAGAGACCCAGTACTTC. Protein product: CASSFSLVGEETQYF.

At least ten counts were recorded for this clonotype. This chain uses TRBV4-3 with TRBJ2-7; D gene ambiguous. Germline CDR1 reads LGHNA; CDR2 reads YSLEER. V lost 0 bases and J lost 3, with 15 bases in between. This CDR3 is 16 amino acids long. The CDR3 DNA reads TGCGCCAGCAGCCAAGAAATGGGCCGGCTCTACTACGAGCAGTACTTC. Its translation is CASSQEMGRLYYEQYF.

A few counts support this clonotype. The J gene is TRBJ2-3, the V gene TRBV27; the match to TRBD1 covers 7 bases. V shed 3 bases, J shed 6 bases, and the junction held 9 bases outside the gene matches. Per the germline V gene, CDR1 is MNHEY and CDR2 is SMNVEV (reference sequence). The CDR3 is 15 residues long. The CDR3 reads CASSFLRGKADTQYF. The CDR3 nucleotides read TGTGCCAGCAGTTTCCTCAGGGGGAAAGCGGATACGCAGTATTTT.

This clonotype came up many times. The chain carries TRBV12-3 or TRBV12-4 and TRBJ2-1; D is uncertain. Trimming shortened V by 0 bases and J by 0 bases, and 9 bases separated the two germline ends. There are 16 residues in the CDR3. CDR3 protein: CASSLAQLPSYNEQFF. The CDR3 DNA reads as TGTGCCAGCAGTTTAGCACAGCTCCCCTCCTACAATGAGCAGTTCTTC.

This clonotype was seen more than once but under ten times. The chain combines TRBV6-1 with TRBJ2-3, with a tentative D call TRBD2 (6 bases). The CDR3 is 16 amino acids. V was cut by 6 bases and J by 2 bases, with 18 bases left in between. The germline V gene encodes CDR1 MNHNS and CDR2 SASEGT. The CDR3 DNA sequence: TGTGCCAGCAGCCGCATCCGGCGGGGATCCACAGATACGCAGTATTTT. This gives the protein CASSRIRRGSTDTQYF.

The chain combines TRBV7-9 with TRBJ2-6; D possibly corresponds to TRBD2 (6 bases). Between the trimmed V and J ends, which lost 2 bases and 0 bases, there was a span of 11 bases. Germline-derived CDR1 and CDR2 are SEHNR and FQNEAQ (reference sequence). The CDR3 covers 17 residues. In nucleotides, the CDR3 is TGTGCCAGCAGCTTAAATGGCGGGACCTCTGGGGCCAACGTCCTGACTTTC. It is translated as CASSLNGGTSGANVLTF.

The V and J genes are TRBV4-3 and TRBJ1-4; tentatively, D is TRBD1 (6 bases). Germline V gene lookup returns CDR1 LGHNA and CDR2 YSLEER. The CDR3 consists of 16 residues. V gave up 0 bases and J gave up 8 bases, with 16 bases separating them. CDR3 DNA: TGCGCCAGCAGCCAAGATTTGAGAGGGGGGAAAGAAAAACTGTTTTTT. Translated, it gives CASSQDLRGGKEKLFF.

V and J are TRBV28 and TRBJ2-5; D is unclear. V was clipped by 7 bases and J by 3 bases, with 15 bases between them. Germline V gene lookup returns CDR1 MDHEN and CDR2 SYDVKM. The CDR3 covers 14 residues. The CDR3 reads CASNTPVEEETQYF. In nucleotides, the CDR3 is TGTGCCAGCAACACCCCTGTCGAGGAAGAGACCCAGTACTTC.

The chain couples TRBV7-6 to TRBJ2-5, with a possible D match to TRBD1 (6 bases). V lost 1 base, J lost 3 bases, and 15 bases lay in between. CDR3 length: 16 amino acids. From germline, CDR1 is SGHVS and CDR2 FNYEAQ. CDR3 protein: CASSLGWGQYEETQYF. As DNA, the CDR3 is TGTGCCAGCAGCTTAGGGTGGGGGCAGTATGAAGAGACCCAGTACTTC.

The chain employs TRBV29-1 and TRBJ2-3; D not certain. Deletions cut 0 bases from V and 2 bases from J, with 24 bases between. CDR3 length: 19 amino acids. CDR1 is SQVTM, CDR2 ANQGSEA, per germline. CDR3 sequence reads: CSVEDVFYSAQSITDTQYF. For the CDR3, the DNA is TGCAGCGTTGAAGACGTATTTTACAGTGCCCAATCGATCACAGATACGCAGTATTTT.

This clonotype came up many times. V is TRBV14 and J is TRBJ2-3, with D uncertain. Germline V lookup: CDR1 SGHDN, CDR2 FVKESK. V gave up 3 bases and J gave up 5 bases, with 9 bases separating them. The CDR3 is made up of 13 amino acids. The CDR3 loop reads CASSQRWKDTQYF. CDR3 bases: TGTGCCAGCAGCCAGCGGTGGAAAGATACGCAGTATTTT.

The chain uses TRBV29-1 and TRBJ1-6, with a tentative D call TRBD1 (5 bases). The CDR3 length is 15 residues. Trimming removed 5 bases at V and 7 bases at J, with 18 bases between. CDR1 and CDR2 (germline): SQVTM, ANQGSEA. Here the CDR3 reads CSVRKWGRENSPLHF. CDR3 in DNA: TGCAGCGTTCGCAAGTGGGGACGCGAAAATTCACCCCTCCACTTT.

This chain connects TRBV20-1 to TRBJ1-2; 10 bases map to TRBD1. V lost 3 bases and J lost 1; bases outside the gene matches: 17. The CDR3 has 19 residues. The germline V gene encodes CDR1 DFQATT and CDR2 SNEGSKA (reference sequence). CDR3 coding DNA: TGCAGTGCTAGTAGACCCCCCAGGGACAGGGGCATCCTTAACTATGGCTACACCTTC. Translating gives CSASRPPRDRGILNYGYTF.

The J gene is TRBJ1-2, the V gene TRBV7-8, with D unresolved. The V gene's germline CDR1 is SGHVS and CDR2 FQNEAQ. The CDR3 covers 15 residues. Deletions cut 0 bases from V and 2 bases from J, with 10 bases between. The CDR3 nucleotides read TGTGCCAGCAGCTTAGCCCGCCTACCAAACTATGGCTACACCTTC. The encoded protein is CASSLARLPNYGYTF. Full variable domain (rest looked up from reference TRBV7-8 and TRBJ1-2): GAGVSQSPRYKVAKRGQDVALRCDPISGHVSLFWYQQALGQGPEFLTYFQNEAQLDKSGLPSDRFFAERPEGSVSTLKIQRTQQEDSAVYLCASSLARLPNYGYTFGSGTRLTVV.

This clonotype showed up many times. The chain is built from TRBV5-5 and TRBJ1-3, with a possible D match to TRBD1 (6 bases). The CDR3 is made up of 15 amino acids. V dropped 6 bases and J dropped 0 bases, with 13 bases sitting between them. Germline V gene lookup returns CDR1 SGHKS and CDR2 YYEKEE (reference sequence). The DNA for the CDR3 is TGTGCCAGCAACGCCGGACAGCACTCTGGAAACACCATATATTTT. This translates into CASNAGQHSGNTIYF.

The chain combines TRBV25-1 with TRBJ2-2; 7 bases fit TRBD1. Germline V gene sequence: CDR1 MGHDK, CDR2 SYGVNS. With 0 bases clipped from V and 2 bases from J, the junction kept 6 bases outside the gene matches. CDR3 length: 17 amino acids. The CDR3 DNA reads as TGTGCCAGCAGTGAATATTTTCGGGACAGAAACACCGGGGAGCTGTTTTTT. Residues: CASSEYFRDRNTGELFF.

V and J are TRBV29-1 and TRBJ2-2, with 8 bases aligning to TRBD1. Germline assignment: CDR1 SQVTM and CDR2 ANQGSEA. V gave up 7 bases and J gave up 3 bases; unmatched junction bases: 4. The CDR3 extends over 13 amino acids. In nucleotides, the CDR3 is TGCAGCGGAGAGACAGGGGACACCGGGGAGCTGTTTTTT. Translation gives CSGETGDTGELFF.